Listed below are T cell receptor beta chains from one sample, sequenced in a study of CD8+ T cells in alopecia areata. Clones were read by immunoSEQ multiplex PCR, and TCRdb kept only the in-frame ones, dropping some. The sample includes about 190,000 clones, about 65% of them seen just once. This sample comprised CD4+ T cells sorted from blood, obtained around week 50, from a patient treated with tofacitinib. The receptors come from a human donor with alopecia areata. The CDR3 runs from the conserved cysteine through the conserved F or W. The order of the fields is V gene, J gene, clone size, D gene, CDR3 protein, CDR3 DNA. D genes are given only for firm matches. Not all rows give a size; the values are once, few, many and, for expanded clones, a class.

V: TRBV18
J: TRBJ2-3
size: few
D: -
CDR3: CASSPPGTDTQYF
DNA: TGTGCCAGCTCACCACCGGGGACAGATACGCAGTATTTT

V: TRBV7-9
J: TRBJ1-6
size: few
D: TRBD1
CDR3: CASSLQGVHSPLHF
DNA: TGTGCCAGCAGCTTACAGGGGGTTCATTCACCCCTCCACTTT

V: TRBV9
J: TRBJ2-2
size: -
D: -
CDR3: CASSQGGNTGELFF
DNA: TGTGCCAGCAGCCAAGGCGGGAACACCGGGGAGCTGTTTTTT

V: TRBV30
J: TRBJ2-3
size: -
D: TRBD2
CDR3: CAWSGVAGGLGDTQYF
DNA: TGTGCCTGGAGTGGGGTAGCGGGGGGACTAGGAGATACGCAGTATTTT

V: TRBV29-1
J: TRBJ2-3
size: once
D: -
CDR3: CSVGTSIDTQYF
DNA: TGCAGCGTCGGGACCTCGATAGATACGCAGTATTTT

V: TRBV30
J: TRBJ2-3
size: -
D: TRBD2
CDR3: CAWSVQAGGLDTQYF
DNA: TGTGCCTGGAGTGTACAAGCGGGGGGGCTGGATACGCAGTATTTT

V: TRBV9
J: TRBJ2-2
size: -
D: -
CDR3: CASSPDRAQRGELFF
DNA: TGTGCCAGCAGCCCAGACCGGGCGCAGAGAGGGGAGCTGTTTTTT

V: TRBV5-7
J: TRBJ2-4
size: -
D: -
CDR3: CASSRGGENIQYF
DNA: TGTGCCAGCAGCCGAGGGGGGGAAAACATTCAGTACTTC

V: TRBV4-3
J: TRBJ2-1
size: -
D: -
CDR3: CASSQDLHKQFF
DNA: TGCGCCAGCAGCCAAGATCTCCACAAGCAGTTCTTC

V: TRBV15
J: TRBJ2-3
size: few
D: TRBD2
CDR3: CATSSIAGSTDTQYF
DNA: TGTGCCACCAGCAGTATAGCGGGGAGCACAGATACGCAGTATTTT

V: TRBV6-6
J: TRBJ1-2
size: -
D: TRBD1
CDR3: CASSYLSGTEFYGYTF
DNA: TGTGCCAGCAGTTACCTATCCGGGACAGAGTTTTATGGCTACACCTTC

V: TRBV29-1
J: TRBJ2-4
size: few
D: -
CDR3: CSGGRGAGNIQYF
DNA: TGCAGCGGGGGTCGAGGGGCCGGAAACATTCAGTACTTC

V: TRBV19
J: TRBJ2-1
size: -
D: -
CDR3: CASSMASRSSYNEQFF
DNA: TGTGCCAGTAGTATGGCCTCCAGAAGCTCCTACAATGAGCAGTTCTTC